Shown below are 6 T cell receptor beta chains from a single sample sequenced in a study of a mutant IDH1 vaccine in newly diagnosed glioma. Antigens for these TCRs are unknown. Time point meaning: week 47, end of study. Alongside topical imiquimod, each dose of vaccine comprised 300 ug of mutant IDH1 20-mer peptide. Sequencing was performed with immunoSEQ multiplex PCR; in TCRdb, only in-frame clones are kept and a portion is missing. The sample gives about 84,000 clones, about 81% of which show up once; 5% to 6.5% is in the top ten. The sample consisted of PBMCs, taken from a glioma patient whose treatment included an IDH1 peptide vaccine. The receptor set was obtained from a man aged 35-49 years with glioma.

The chain joins TRBV7-9 to TRBJ1-3; possibly TRBD1 for D (5 bases). V was cut by 8 bases and J by 2 bases, with 10 bases left in between. This CDR3 comprises 13 residues. CDR1 and CDR2 from the germline V gene are SEHNR and FQNEAQ (reference sequence). The CDR3: CASRTGAGNTIYF. CDR3 in DNA: TGTGCCAGCCGTACGGGGGCTGGAAACACCATATATTTT.

The gene calls are TRBV11-2 and TRBJ1-4, with D possibly TRBD1 on 6 matching bases. Trimming pared 5 bases from V and 8 bases from J, leaving 24 bases between. From germline, CDR1 is SGHAT and CDR2 FQNNGV. The CDR3 contains 17 residues. CDR3 nucleotide sequence: TGTGCCAGCAGCCAAGAGGCGGTAACAGGGAGGAAAGAAAAACTGTTTTTT. It translates to CASSQEAVTGRKEKLFF.

The J gene is TRBJ2-5, the V gene TRBV19; D tentatively fits TRBD1 or TRBD2 (5 bases each). Germline values: CDR1 LNHDA, CDR2 SQIVND (reference sequence). This CDR3 has 18 amino acids. Trimming cost V 7 bases and J 2 bases, with 26 bases left between them. In nucleotides, the CDR3 is TGTGCCAGTACTGACAGCGGAGGCCGATCCGAATCTCAAGAGACCCAGTACTTC. Translated: CASTDSGGRSESQETQYF.

Regarding this clone: Germline is not matched at one junction end, which may reflect a read error. Written as DNA, the CDR3 is TGTGTCTGGAGTAGAGGGGGTTATAATGAAAAACTGTTTTTT. Translation gives CVWSRGGYNEKLFF. The chain links TRBV30 to TRBJ1-4, with D maybe TRBD1 (6 bases). Germline-derived CDR1 and CDR2 are GTSNPN and SVGIG (reference sequence). This CDR3 contains 14 residues. Looking up the rest from reference TRBV30 and TRBJ1-4 gives the full variable domain: SQTIHQWPATLVQPVGSPLSLECTVEGTSNPNLYWYRQAAGRGLQLLFYSVGIGQISSEVPQNLSASRPQDRQFILSSKKLLLSDSGFYLCVWSRGGYNEKLFFGSGTQLSVL.

The chain combines TRBV5-4 with TRBJ2-2; 13 nucleotides line up with TRBD2. J lost 5 bases, V lost 3 bases, and 4 bases had no gene match. Germline V gene lookup returns CDR1 SGHNT and CDR2 YYREEE (reference sequence). The CDR3 runs to 16 residues. CDR3 sequence (DNA): TGTGCCAGCAGCTCCGGACTAGCGGGAGTAACCGGGGAGCTGTTTTTT. It encodes CASSSGLAGVTGELFF.

This sequence joins TRBV25-1 and TRBJ1-6; D is perhaps TRBD1 (6 bases). There are 14 residues in the CDR3. Germline loops: CDR1 MGHDK, CDR2 SYGVNS. Trimming stripped 2 bases from V and 10 bases from J, with 12 bases between. The CDR3 spells CASSEAQGNSPLHF. The CDR3 nucleotides are TGTGCCAGCAGTGAAGCACAGGGAAACTCACCCCTCCACTTT.